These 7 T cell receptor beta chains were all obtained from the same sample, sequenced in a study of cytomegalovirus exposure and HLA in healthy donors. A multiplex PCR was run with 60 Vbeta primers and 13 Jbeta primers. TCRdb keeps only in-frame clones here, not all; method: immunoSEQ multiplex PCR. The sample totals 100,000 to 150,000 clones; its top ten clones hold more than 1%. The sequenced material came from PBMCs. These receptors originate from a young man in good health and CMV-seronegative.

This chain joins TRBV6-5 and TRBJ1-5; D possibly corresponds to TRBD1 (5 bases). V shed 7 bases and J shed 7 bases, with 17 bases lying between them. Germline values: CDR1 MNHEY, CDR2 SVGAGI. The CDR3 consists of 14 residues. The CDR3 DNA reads TGTGCCAGCACCCAAACCAAGGGGATACAGCCCCAGCATTTT. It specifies CASTQTKGIQPQHF.

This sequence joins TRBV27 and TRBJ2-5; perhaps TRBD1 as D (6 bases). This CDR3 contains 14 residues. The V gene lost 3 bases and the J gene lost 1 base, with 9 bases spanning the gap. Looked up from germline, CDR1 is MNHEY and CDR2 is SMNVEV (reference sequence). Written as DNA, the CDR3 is TGTGCCAGCAGTTTCATACAGGGCCAAGAGACCCAGTACTTC. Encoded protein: CASSFIQGQETQYF.

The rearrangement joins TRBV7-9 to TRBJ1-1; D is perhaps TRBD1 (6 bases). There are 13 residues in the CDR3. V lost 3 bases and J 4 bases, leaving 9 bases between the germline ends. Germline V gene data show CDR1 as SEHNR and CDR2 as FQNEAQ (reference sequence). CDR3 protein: CASSFLGGTEAFF. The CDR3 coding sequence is TGTGCCAGCAGCTTTTTAGGGGGCACTGAAGCTTTCTTT.

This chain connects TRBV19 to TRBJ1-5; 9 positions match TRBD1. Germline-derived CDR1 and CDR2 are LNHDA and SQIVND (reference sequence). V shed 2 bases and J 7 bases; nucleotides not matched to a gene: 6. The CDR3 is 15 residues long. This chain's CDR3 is CASSITRTGVQPQHF. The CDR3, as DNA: TGTGCCAGTAGTATAACTAGGACAGGGGTACAGCCCCAGCATTTT.

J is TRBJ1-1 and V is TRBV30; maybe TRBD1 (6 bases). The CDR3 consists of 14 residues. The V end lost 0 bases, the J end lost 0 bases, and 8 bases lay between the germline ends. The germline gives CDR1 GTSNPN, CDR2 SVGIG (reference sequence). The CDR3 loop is CAWSVHRVNTEAFF. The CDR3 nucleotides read TGTGCCTGGAGTGTACACAGGGTGAACACTGAAGCTTTCTTT.

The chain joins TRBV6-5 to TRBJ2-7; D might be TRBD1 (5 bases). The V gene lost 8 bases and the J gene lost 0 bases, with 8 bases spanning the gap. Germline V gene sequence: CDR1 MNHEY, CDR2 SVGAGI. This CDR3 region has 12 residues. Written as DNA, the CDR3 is TGTGCCAGCTGGGGCAGCTCCTACGAGCAGTACTTC. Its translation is CASWGSSYEQYF.

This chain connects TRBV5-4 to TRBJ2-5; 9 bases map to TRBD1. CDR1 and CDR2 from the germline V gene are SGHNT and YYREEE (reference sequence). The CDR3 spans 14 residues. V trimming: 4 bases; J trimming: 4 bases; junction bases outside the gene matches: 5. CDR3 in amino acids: CASSRDRVTETQYF. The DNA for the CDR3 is TGTGCCAGCAGCAGGGACAGGGTAACAGAGACCCAGTACTTC.